The 20 T cell receptor beta chains reported below all come from one sample, sequenced in a study of T cells in women clearing cervical HPV infection. Only in-frame clones appear in the TCRdb table, and some are missing; sequencing was by immunoSEQ multiplex PCR. The sample table includes about 37,000 clones. The sample taken for sequencing was blood buffy coat. Receptors originate from a woman aged 18 to 75 with a cervical HPV16 infection that either progressed to CIN3+ or cleared (not recorded which).

To note about this clone: The read ends 3 residues early relative to the CDR3; the germline J gene fills the gap. The chain links TRBV19 to TRBJ1-2, with TRBD1 as a possible D gene (6 bases). The CDR3 has 16 residues. Germline loops: CDR1 LNHDA, CDR2 SQIVND (reference sequence). Partial CDR3 DNA: TGTGCCAGTAGGACCGATGGGCAGGGAGGGGGTCGCGGC. Its translation is CASRTDGQGGGRG. From start to end, the CDR3 is CASRTDGQGGGRGYTF.

Worth noting for this clone: The read halts 3 residues ahead of the CDR3 end, with the missing end drawn from the germline J gene. The chain is built from TRBV30 and TRBJ1-6, with D possibly being TRBD1 (5 bases). Germline V gives CDR1 GTSNPN, CDR2 SVGIG (reference sequence). The V end was cut by 2 bases, the J end by 7 bases, with 12 bases between. The CDR3 covers 14 residues. CDR3 region: CAWSYDSMNSPLHF. CDR3 DNA, as far as it was read: TGTGCCTGGAGTTATGACAGCATGAATTCACCC.

On this clone: The read is 3 residues too short to cover the CDR3 end, so that end is filled in from the germline J gene. This chain joins TRBV30 and TRBJ2-7, with TRBD2 as a possible D gene (5 bases). Germline V gene sequence: CDR1 GTSNPN, CDR2 SVGIG (reference sequence). V dropped 5 bases and J dropped 2 bases, with 19 bases sitting between them. The CDR3 extends over 15 amino acids. The DNA read from the CDR3 is TGTGCCTGGCGTTTTGCGGGCCGATTAGCCTACGAG. Protein: CAWRFAGRLAYE. The full CDR3 protein reads CAWRFAGRLAYEQYF.

A word on this clone: The CDR3 end falls 3 residues outside the read, so it is completed with the germline J gene. This chain joins TRBV18 and TRBJ2-4; a possible D gene is TRBD1 (5 bases). The germline V and J ends were trimmed by 2 bases and 6 bases, with 11 bases remaining between them. Germline lookup yields CDR1 KGHSH and CDR2 LQKENI. This CDR3 spans 14 amino acids. The CDR3 sequence is CASSPIRQGNIQYF. CDR3 DNA (partial): TGTGCCAGCTCACCAATACGGCAGGGAAACATT.

Note on this clone: The read ends 3 residues before the CDR3 terminus; that terminus is restored from the germline J gene. V and J are TRBV9 and TRBJ1-4; 7 bases map to TRBD1. Germline lookup yields CDR1 SGDLS and CDR2 YYNGEE. After removal of 2 bases from V and 7 bases from J, the junction contained 2 bases not matched to a gene. This CDR3 contains 13 residues. The CDR3 DNA, read in part, is TGTGCCAGCAGCGTTTCAGGGGGTGAAAAA. Residues: CASSVSGGEK. The whole CDR3 is CASSVSGGEKLFF.

As regards this clone: The sequenced fragment ends 3 residues before the CDR3 boundary, so the rest is inferred from the germline J gene. The chain carries TRBV7-2 and TRBJ2-5, with D unresolved. Trimming took 6 bases from V and 4 from J, leaving 6 bases between them. Germline lookup yields CDR1 SGHTA and CDR2 FQGNSA. This CDR3 has 11 residues. CDR3 loop: CASSPGETQYF. Partial CDR3 DNA: TGTGCCAGCAGTCCGGGAGAGACC.

Note on this clone: The read terminates 3 residues ahead of where the CDR3 ends, so the germline J gene completes it. The chain carries TRBV4-2 and TRBJ2-2; 9 nucleotides agree with TRBD2. The trim removed 3 bases at V and 1 base at J, leaving 0 bases unmatched. From germline, CDR1 is LGHNA and CDR2 YNFKEQ. The CDR3 sequence is 15 residues long. The part of the CDR3 DNA that was read is TGTGCCAGCAGCCAGACTAGCGGGAACACCGGGGAG. Translation gives CASSQTSGNTGE. The full CDR3 protein is CASSQTSGNTGELFF.

Note on this clone: The CDR3 end falls 3 residues outside the read, so it is completed with the germline J gene. The sample holds other DNA sequences that translate to the same CDR3. The genes are TRBV7-2 and TRBJ1-4; D gene uncertain. The CDR3 length is 13 residues. CDR1 and CDR2 from the germline V gene are SGHTA and FQGNSA. V was cut by 3 bases and J by 7 bases, with 9 bases left in between. The CDR3 DNA, read in part, is TGTGCCAGCAGCTTCAGTGTGTCTGAAAAA. As protein: CASSFSVSEK. The entire CDR3 is CASSFSVSEKLFF.

Remarks on this clone: The read terminates 3 residues before the CDR3 end, so the remaining end is supplied by the germline J gene. The chain carries TRBV7-9 and TRBJ2-2; 8 bases agree with TRBD1. CDR3 length: 15 amino acids. CDR1 and CDR2 (germline): SEHNR, FQNEAQ (reference sequence). The part of the CDR3 DNA that was read is TGTGCCAGCAGCTGGCTCGCAGGGGGCAGGGAAAAG. Residues: CASSWLAGGREK. In full, the CDR3 is CASSWLAGGREKLFF.

In regard to this clone: The CDR3 end is not reached by the read, which stops 3 residues before it; the germline J gene fills it in. The V call is TRBV19, the J call TRBJ2-6; 8 bases are shared with TRBD1. The CDR3 has 16 amino acids. V trimming: 8 bases; J trimming: 1 base; junction bases outside the gene matches: 7. Per the germline V gene, CDR1 is LNHDA and CDR2 is SQIVND (reference sequence). The CDR3 is CASGTGLRSGANVLTF. The DNA read from the CDR3 is TGTGCCAGTGGGACAGGCCTTCGTTCTGGGGCCAACGTC. Full variable domain (remainder filled in from reference TRBV19 and TRBJ2-6): DGGITQSPKYLFRKEGQNVTLSCEQNLNHDAMYWYRQDPGQGLRLIYYSQIVNDFQKGDIAEGYSVSREKKESFPLTVTSAQKNPTAFYLCASGTGLRSGANVLTFGAGSRLTVL.

For this clone: The sequenced fragment ends 3 residues before the CDR3 boundary, so the rest is inferred from the germline J gene. The chain carries TRBV19 and TRBJ2-1, with 7 bases fitting TRBD2. This CDR3 comprises 18 residues. J lost 0 bases, V lost 4 bases, and 12 bases had no gene match. Looked up from germline, CDR1 is LNHDA and CDR2 is SQIVND (reference sequence). Here the CDR3 reads CASSTPSEGGDSYNEQFF. The CDR3 bases that were read are TGTGCCAGTAGTACCCCCTCGGAGGGAGGGGACTCCTACAATGAG.

With respect to this clone: The CDR3 end is not reached by the read, which stops 3 residues before it; the germline J gene fills it in. The chain employs TRBV19 and TRBJ1-2; 8 bases map to TRBD1. Unmatched junction bases numbered 2, after V lost 6 bases and J lost 5 bases. Germline CDR1 reads LNHDA; CDR2 reads SQIVND (reference sequence). The CDR3 is 12 amino acids. CDR3 DNA, as far as it was read: TGTGCCAGTAGAACAGGGGGATATGGC. Amino acids: CASRTGGYG. The whole CDR3 region reads CASRTGGYGYTF.

CDR3 bases read: TGTGCCAGCTCATCAAGCAGGGAACAGCCG. This gives the protein CASSSSREQP. The whole CDR3 sequence reads CASSSSREQPQYF. The chain uses TRBV18 and TRBJ2-3; D possibly corresponds to TRBD1 (5 bases). The CDR3 extends 3 residues past the end of the read, so its final part is completed from the germline J gene. CDR3 length: 13 amino acids. From germline, CDR1 is KGHSH and CDR2 LQKENI.

Notes on this clone: The CDR3 extends 3 residues past the end of the read, so its final part is completed from the germline J gene. The rearrangement links TRBV5-1 to TRBJ1-4; D gene uncertain. The CDR3 has 14 residues. Germline CDR1 SGHRS, CDR2 YFSETQ. Trimming shortened V by 4 bases and J by 6 bases, and 13 bases separated the two germline ends. CDR3 amino acids: CASSPGPRDEKLFF. The covered CDR3 bases are TGCGCCAGCAGCCCCGGCCCTCGGGATGAAAAA.

About this clone: The missing CDR3 end, 3 residues past where the read stops, is filled in from the germline J gene. The chain carries TRBV5-1 and TRBJ2-3; maybe TRBD1 (6 bases). The CDR3 length is 14 residues. With 5 bases removed from V and 0 bases from J, the gap between germline ends came to 10 bases. The germline CDR1 and CDR2 sequences are SGHRS and YFSETQ. CDR3 in amino acids: CASRRGSSTDTQYF. The part of the CDR3 DNA that was read is TGCGCCAGCAGGAGGGGGTCTAGCACAGATACG.

Worth noting for this clone: Read sequence stops 3 residues before the CDR3 end, and the germline J gene provides the missing end. V and J are TRBV18 and TRBJ2-3; 10 bases fit TRBD2. Germline loops: CDR1 KGHSH, CDR2 LQKENI. The CDR3 is 16 residues long. J lost 1 base, V lost 2 bases, and 3 bases had no gene match. Incomplete CDR3 DNA: TGTGCCAGCTCACCATATCTAGCGGGGGGCACAGATACG. Protein product: CASSPYLAGGTDT. In full, the CDR3 is CASSPYLAGGTDTQYF.

In the case of this clone: Coverage ceases 3 residues before the CDR3 finishes, and the germline J gene fills in the end. This rearrangement joins TRBV5-6 to TRBJ2-5; no firm D call. Germline CDR1 and CDR2: SGHDT and YYEEEE. V was trimmed by 2 bases and J by 4 bases, leaving 15 bases between them. The CDR3 has 15 residues. The sequenced part of the CDR3 DNA is TGTGCCAGCAGCTTACCCATGACAAGCCCAGAGACC. Amino acids: CASSLPMTSPET. The complete CDR3 reads CASSLPMTSPETQYF.

A note on this clone: Sequencing ends 3 residues short of the CDR3 end; the germline J gene provides the rest. The rearrangement joins TRBV5-6 to TRBJ1-1; D is uncertain. The germline CDR1 and CDR2 sequences are SGHDT and YYEEEE. Trimming removed 0 bases at V and 4 bases at J, with 7 bases between. The CDR3 runs 13 residues. The part of the CDR3 DNA that was read is TGTGCCAGCAGCTTGGGAGTCGGCACTGAA. It translates to CASSLGVGTE. The entire CDR3 protein reads CASSLGVGTEAFF.

Concerning this clone: The read comes to an end 3 residues before the CDR3 does, leaving the germline J gene to fill in the end. The V and J genes are TRBV20-1 and TRBJ2-2, with 10 bases matching TRBD2. This CDR3 is 17 amino acids long. The V gene's germline CDR1 is DFQATT and CDR2 SNEGSKA (reference sequence). Losses at the gene ends were 1 base for V and 4 bases for J; bases not matched to a gene: 9. CDR3 loop: CSARASGSTRGTGELFF. CDR3 bases read: TGCAGTGCTAGAGCTAGCGGGAGTACACGGGGCACCGGGGAG.

Comments on this clone: The junction departs from germline at one end; a sequencing error may be responsible. The read terminates 3 residues before the CDR3 end, so the remaining end is supplied by the germline J gene. The chain has TRBV2 and TRBJ2-4; TRBD2 might be the D (6 bases). Germline assignment: CDR1 SNHLY and CDR2 FYNNEI. This CDR3 is 14 amino acids long. CDR3 protein: CASSEAWAGHIQYF. Partial CDR3 DNA: TGTGCCAGCAGCGAAGCCTGGGCGGGGCACATT.